This T cell receptor beta chain was captured by sequencing in a study of cytotoxic CD8 clonotypes in ibrutinib-treated CLL listed by TCRdb under 2021. Concerning the study at large: The cohort was composed of approximately 11 relapsed/refractory and roughly 16 treatment-naive patients; IGHV unmutated status was identified in approximately 17 patients. Responses were partial in around 25 patients and complete in 2; after median roughly 69 months follow-up, around 14 stayed in remission and roughly twelve progressed. Response samples were taken after a median of about a year on treatment, ranging from roughly 6 to 36 months. An average of about 250,000 productive templates and 94,082 productive rearrangements was obtained per sample. Of the 90 or so participants in the trial, about 25 had longitudinal samples available. Cryopreserved peripheral blood mononuclear cells were obtained prior to treatment, at the time of response, and at either disease progression or sustained remission. Every sample from remission and from progressive disease was obtained while the patients were still on ibrutinib. What the work shows at the level of the full study, not this receptor alone: Clonality increased at ibrutinib response, stayed stable in sustained remission, and fell back toward baseline at progression. Baseline clonality exceeded that of age-matched healthy donors and correlated strongly with circulating CD8+ T-cell counts. Public clonotypes were found to be uncommon and were observed to contract or remain stable during treatment; the increase in clonality was shown to reflect expansion of private clonotypes at ibrutinib response. Sampling times were not matched between patients in sustained remission and patients whose disease was progressing, and lymph node repertoires were not examined.

A MiSeq instrument was used for deep resolution sequencing, which targeted depths ranging from 1 in 1 million up to 1 in 200,000 T cells, with coverage averaging 10x for each clonotype. The immunoSEQ hsTCRB Kit was used to generate TCR beta libraries. As for the original processing: Data were analyzed with ImmunoSEQ Data Assistant and ImmunoSEQ Analyzer, with V, D and J genes assigned per IMGT definitions. Clonality, which ranges from 0 to 1, was calculated by subtracting the normalized Shannon entropy of productive rearrangement frequencies from one. Only overrepresented clonotypes making up at least 0.05% of each patient's repertoire were included in the public clonotype analysis. Repertoires from more than ten age-matched healthy donors in immuneACCESS were used as clonality controls. What TCRdb holds here is the immuneACCESS table cut down to in-frame rearrangements. Part of the clones is not present; checked against another copy, under half of the missing clones reflect an unresolved V gene, and the others are unexplained. V, J and clone size were drawn from that table, and D and trimming were deduced from the DNA. The table for this sample lists 90,000 to 100,000 clones; around 80% of them were counted only once. The ten largest clones add up to 25% to 35% of the sample.

On this clone: Its antigen is currently not known. One base away there is no much larger clone; base qualities are not given.

Per the publication, the time point label means: about 11 months on ibrutinib. For TCR beta library preparation, around 2 micrograms of genomic DNA were isolated from cryopreserved PBMCs. Longitudinal blood samples from CLL patients receiving ibrutinib monotherapy were subjected to high-throughput TCR beta sequencing. The patients were enrolled in a single-center, open-label phase 2 trial of ibrutinib monotherapy. The germline V gene (reference sequence) provides CDR1 LNHNV and CDR2 YYDKDF. The CDR3 has 16 amino acids, counting the end cysteine and phenylalanine. The read is trimmed to its CDR3 DNA, 48 bases read in frame from base 1. The V and J ends are trimmed by 2 bases and 3 bases, leaving 14 bases between them.

This receptor chain uses TRBV15 and TRBJ1-5, with no reliable assignment of the D segment. Sample: PBMCs, taken after 12 months of ibrutinib treatment. This TCR came from a human donor with chronic lymphocytic leukemia. The DNA reads TGTGCCACCAGCAGACGAACCACAGTCTTCAATCAGCCCCAGCATTTT. The translation is CATSRRTTVFNQPQHF.